This T cell receptor (beta chain) appears in the sequencing data of a study of blood T cell repertoires in COVID-19. The table came from immunoSEQ multiplex PCR; TCRdb's copy has only in-frame clones and leaves some out. Of fewer than 200,000 clones listed, about 84% are singletons. This clone was picked up one time. Cohorts were assigned according to the clinical history that participants reported. Recovered status applied to Cohort 3 donors who had two consecutive negative PCRs. It also applied to those with clearance or with symptom resolution. This receptor was obtained from a man aged 45-65 years who had recovered from COVID-19. The specimen was PBMCs or T cells enriched from blood (not recorded which).

CDR3 in amino acids: CASSLLAGPTNTGELFF. In DNA, the CDR3 is TGTGCCAGCAGCTTGCTAGCGGGTCCGACGAACACCGGGGAGCTGTTTTTT. The V and J genes are TRBV5-4 and TRBJ2-2; 8 nucleotides align to TRBD2. In germline, CDR1 is SGHNT, CDR2 YYREEE (reference sequence). The CDR3 is made up of 17 amino acids. The J segment lost 0 bases and the V segment lost 1 base, leaving 5 bases of the junction unmatched.